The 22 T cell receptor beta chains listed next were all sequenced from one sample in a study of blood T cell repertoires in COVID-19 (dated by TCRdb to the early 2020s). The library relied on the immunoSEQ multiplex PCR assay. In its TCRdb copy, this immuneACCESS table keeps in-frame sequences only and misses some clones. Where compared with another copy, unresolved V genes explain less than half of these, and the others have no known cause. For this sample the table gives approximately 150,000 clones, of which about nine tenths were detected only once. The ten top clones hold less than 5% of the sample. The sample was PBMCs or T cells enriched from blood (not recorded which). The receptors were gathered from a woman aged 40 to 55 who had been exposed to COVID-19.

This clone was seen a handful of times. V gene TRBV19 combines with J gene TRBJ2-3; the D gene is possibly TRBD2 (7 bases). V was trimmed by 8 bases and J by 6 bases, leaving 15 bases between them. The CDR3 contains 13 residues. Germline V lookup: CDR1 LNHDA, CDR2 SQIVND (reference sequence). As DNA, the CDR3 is TGTGCCAGTCGTGGGGGGGCCGGGGATACGCAGTATTTT. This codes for CASRGGAGDTQYF.

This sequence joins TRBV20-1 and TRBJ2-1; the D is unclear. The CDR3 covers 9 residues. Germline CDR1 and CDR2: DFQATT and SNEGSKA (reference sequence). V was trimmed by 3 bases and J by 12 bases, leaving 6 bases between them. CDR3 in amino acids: CSASLAQFF. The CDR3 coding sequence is TGCAGTGCTAGTTTAGCGCAGTTCTTC.

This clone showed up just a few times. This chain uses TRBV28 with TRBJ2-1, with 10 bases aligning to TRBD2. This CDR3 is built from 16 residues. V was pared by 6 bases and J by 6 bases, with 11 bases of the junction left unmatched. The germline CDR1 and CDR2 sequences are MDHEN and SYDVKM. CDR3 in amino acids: CASSPLGLARSNEQFF. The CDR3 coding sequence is TGTGCCAGCAGCCCCTTGGGACTAGCGCGTTCCAATGAGCAGTTCTTC.

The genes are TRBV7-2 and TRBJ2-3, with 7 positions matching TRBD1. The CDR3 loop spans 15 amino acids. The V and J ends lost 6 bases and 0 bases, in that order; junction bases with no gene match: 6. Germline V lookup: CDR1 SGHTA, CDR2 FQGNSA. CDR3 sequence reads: CASSWDSSSTDTQYF. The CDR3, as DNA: TGTGCCAGCAGTTGGGACAGTTCTAGCACAGATACGCAGTATTTT.

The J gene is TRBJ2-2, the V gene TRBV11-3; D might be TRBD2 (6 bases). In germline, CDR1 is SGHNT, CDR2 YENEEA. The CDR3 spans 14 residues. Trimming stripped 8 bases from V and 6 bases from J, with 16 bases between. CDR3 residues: CASESQEGAGELFF. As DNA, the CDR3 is TGTGCCAGCGAGTCTCAGGAGGGCGCCGGGGAGCTGTTTTTT.

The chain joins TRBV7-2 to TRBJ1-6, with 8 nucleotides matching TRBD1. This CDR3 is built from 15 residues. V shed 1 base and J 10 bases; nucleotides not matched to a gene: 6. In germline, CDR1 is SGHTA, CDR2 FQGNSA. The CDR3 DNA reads TGTGCCAGCAGCTTAGTAGGGACAGGAAGGTCACCCCTCCACTTT. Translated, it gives CASSLVGTGRSPLHF.

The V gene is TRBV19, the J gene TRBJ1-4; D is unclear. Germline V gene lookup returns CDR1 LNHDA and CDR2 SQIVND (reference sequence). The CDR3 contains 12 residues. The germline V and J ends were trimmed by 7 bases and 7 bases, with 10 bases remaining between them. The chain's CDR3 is CASKEGAEKLFF. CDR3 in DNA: TGTGCCAGTAAGGAGGGTGCTGAAAAACTGTTTTTT.

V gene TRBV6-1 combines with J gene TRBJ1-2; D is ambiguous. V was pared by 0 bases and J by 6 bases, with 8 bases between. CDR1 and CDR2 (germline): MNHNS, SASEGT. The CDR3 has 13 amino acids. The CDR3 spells CASSEARRDGYTF. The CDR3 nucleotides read TGTGCCAGCAGTGAAGCGCGGCGGGATGGCTACACCTTC.

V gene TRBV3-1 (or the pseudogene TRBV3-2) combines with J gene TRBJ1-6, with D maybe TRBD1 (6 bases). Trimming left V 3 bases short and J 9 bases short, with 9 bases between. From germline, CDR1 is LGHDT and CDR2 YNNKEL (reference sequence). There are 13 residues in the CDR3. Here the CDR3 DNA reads TGTGCCAGCAGCCAGGGGGCGCGTTCACCCCTCCACTTT. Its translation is CASSQGARSPLHF.

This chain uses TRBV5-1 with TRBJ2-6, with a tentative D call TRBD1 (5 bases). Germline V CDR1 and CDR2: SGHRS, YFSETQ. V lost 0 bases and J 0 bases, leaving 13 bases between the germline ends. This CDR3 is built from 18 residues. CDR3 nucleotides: TGCGCCAGCAGCTTGGTGGGGCCGTCGAGCTCTGGGGCCAACGTCCTGACTTTC. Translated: CASSLVGPSSSGANVLTF. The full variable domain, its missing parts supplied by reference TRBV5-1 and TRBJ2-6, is KAGVTQTPRYLIKTRGQQVTLSCSPISGHRSVSWYQQTPGQGLQFLFEYFSETQRNKGNFPGRFSGRQFSNSRSEMNVSTLELGDSALYLCASSLVGPSSSGANVLTFGAGSRLTVL.

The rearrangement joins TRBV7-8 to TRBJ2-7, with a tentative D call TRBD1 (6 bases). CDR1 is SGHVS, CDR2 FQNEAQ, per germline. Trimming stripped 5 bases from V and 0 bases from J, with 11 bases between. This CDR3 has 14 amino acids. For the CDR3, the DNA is TGTGCCAGCAGCCCGGACAGTAGCTCCTACGAGCAGTACTTC. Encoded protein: CASSPDSSSYEQYF.

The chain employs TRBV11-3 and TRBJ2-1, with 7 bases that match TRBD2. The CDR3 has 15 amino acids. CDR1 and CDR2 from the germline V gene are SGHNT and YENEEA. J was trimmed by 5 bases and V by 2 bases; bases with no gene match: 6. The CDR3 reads CASSLSGVNNNEQFF. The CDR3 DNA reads TGTGCCAGCAGCTTAAGCGGGGTTAACAACAATGAGCAGTTCTTC.

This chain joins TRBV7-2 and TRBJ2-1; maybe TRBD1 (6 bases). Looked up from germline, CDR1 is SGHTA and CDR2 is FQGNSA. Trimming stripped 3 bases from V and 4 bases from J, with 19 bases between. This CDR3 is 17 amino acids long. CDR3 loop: CASSLAGWTDLYNEQFF. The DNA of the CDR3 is TGTGCCAGCAGCTTGGCCGGATGGACAGACTTATACAATGAGCAGTTCTTC.

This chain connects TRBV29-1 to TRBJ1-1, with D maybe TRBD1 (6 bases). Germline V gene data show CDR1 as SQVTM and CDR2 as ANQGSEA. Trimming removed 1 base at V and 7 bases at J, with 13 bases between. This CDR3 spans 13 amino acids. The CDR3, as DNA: TGCAGCGTTGAAGGGGACAAGGGCCGTGAAGCTTTCTTT. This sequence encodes CSVEGDKGREAFF.

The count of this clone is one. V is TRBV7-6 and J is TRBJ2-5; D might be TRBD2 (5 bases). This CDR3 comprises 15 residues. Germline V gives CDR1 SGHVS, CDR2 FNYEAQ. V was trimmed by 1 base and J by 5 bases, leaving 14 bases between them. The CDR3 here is CASSLDRGLIETQYF. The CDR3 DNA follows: TGTGCCAGCAGCTTAGATCGAGGGTTAATTGAGACCCAGTACTTC.

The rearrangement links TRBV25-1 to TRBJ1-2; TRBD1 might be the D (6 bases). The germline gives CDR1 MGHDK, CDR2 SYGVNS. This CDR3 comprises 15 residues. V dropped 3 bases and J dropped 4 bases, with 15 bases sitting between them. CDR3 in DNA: TGTGCCAGCAGTGATGGCGGGGGGGCCTTCTATGGCTACACCTTC. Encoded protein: CASSDGGGAFYGYTF.

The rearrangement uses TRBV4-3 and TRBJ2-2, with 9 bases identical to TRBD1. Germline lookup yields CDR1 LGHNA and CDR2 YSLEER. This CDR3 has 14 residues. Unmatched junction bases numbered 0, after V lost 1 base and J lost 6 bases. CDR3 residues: CASSQGTGAGELFF. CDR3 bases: TGCGCCAGCAGCCAAGGGACAGGGGCCGGGGAGCTGTTTTTT.

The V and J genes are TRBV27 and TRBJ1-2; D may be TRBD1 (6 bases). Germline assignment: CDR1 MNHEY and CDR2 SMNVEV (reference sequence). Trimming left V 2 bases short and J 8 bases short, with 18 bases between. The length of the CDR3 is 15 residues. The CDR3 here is CASSLKGDNLGGYTF. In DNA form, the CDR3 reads TGTGCCAGCAGTTTAAAAGGGGACAACCTGGGAGGCTACACCTTC.

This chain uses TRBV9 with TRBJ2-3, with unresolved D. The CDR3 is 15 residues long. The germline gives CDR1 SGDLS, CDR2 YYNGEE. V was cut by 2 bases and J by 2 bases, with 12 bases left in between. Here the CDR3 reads CASSVNPSVTDTQYF. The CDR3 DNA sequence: TGTGCCAGCAGCGTCAACCCGAGCGTCACAGATACGCAGTATTTT.

CDR3: CASSIREANNRGYTF. The CDR3 DNA is TGTGCCAGTAGTATCAGAGAGGCTAATAACCGGGGCTACACCTTC. The chain uses TRBV19 and TRBJ1-2; D uncertain. Trimming left V 3 bases short and J 8 bases short, with 19 bases between. The CDR3 runs 15 residues. Germline-derived CDR1 and CDR2 are LNHDA and SQIVND (reference sequence).

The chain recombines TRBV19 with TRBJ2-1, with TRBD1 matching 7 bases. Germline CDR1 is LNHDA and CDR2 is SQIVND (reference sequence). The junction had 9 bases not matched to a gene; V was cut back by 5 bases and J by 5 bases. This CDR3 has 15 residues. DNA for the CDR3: TGTGCCAGTAGTCCCCGTGAGACAGGGAACAATGAGCAGTTCTTC. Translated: CASSPRETGNNEQFF.

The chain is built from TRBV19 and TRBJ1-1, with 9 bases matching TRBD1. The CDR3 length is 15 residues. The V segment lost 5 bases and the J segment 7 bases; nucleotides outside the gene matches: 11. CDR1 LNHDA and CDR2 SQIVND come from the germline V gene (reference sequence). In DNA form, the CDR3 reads TGTGCCAGTAGTCGCTCCGGGACAGGGATCGGTGAAGCTTTCTTT. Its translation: CASSRSGTGIGEAFF.